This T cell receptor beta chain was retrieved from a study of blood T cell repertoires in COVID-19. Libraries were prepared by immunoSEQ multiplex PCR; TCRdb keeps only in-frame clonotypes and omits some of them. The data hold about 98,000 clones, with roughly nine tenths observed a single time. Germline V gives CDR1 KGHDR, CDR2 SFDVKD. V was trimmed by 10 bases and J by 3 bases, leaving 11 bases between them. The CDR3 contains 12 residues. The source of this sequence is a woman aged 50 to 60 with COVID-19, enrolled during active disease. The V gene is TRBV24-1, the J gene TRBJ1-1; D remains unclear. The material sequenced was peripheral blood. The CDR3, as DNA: TGTGCCACTGGGTCGAGGGACACTGAAGCTTTCTTT. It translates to CATGSRDTEAFF.